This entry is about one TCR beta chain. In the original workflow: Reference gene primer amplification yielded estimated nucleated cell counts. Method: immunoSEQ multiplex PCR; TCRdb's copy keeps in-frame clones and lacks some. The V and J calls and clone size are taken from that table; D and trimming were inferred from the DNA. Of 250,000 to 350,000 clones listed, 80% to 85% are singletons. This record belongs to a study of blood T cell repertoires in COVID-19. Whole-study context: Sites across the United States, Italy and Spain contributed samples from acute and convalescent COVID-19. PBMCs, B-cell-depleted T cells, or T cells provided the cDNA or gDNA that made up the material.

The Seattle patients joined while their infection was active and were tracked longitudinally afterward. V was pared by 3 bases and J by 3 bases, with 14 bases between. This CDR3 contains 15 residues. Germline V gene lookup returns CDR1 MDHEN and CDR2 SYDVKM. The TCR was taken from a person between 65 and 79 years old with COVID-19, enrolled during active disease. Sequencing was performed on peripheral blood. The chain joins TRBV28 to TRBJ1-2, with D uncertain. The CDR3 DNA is TGTGCCAGCAGTTTCTTCGGGGTTTCGGACTATGGCTACACCTTC. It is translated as CASSFFGVSDYGYTF.